This T cell receptor beta chain was sequenced in a study of T-cell memory formation after mild COVID-19 listed by TCRdb under 2021. Broadly, across the study: TCR sequence clusters from the two donors were found to be largely donor specific. T-cell clones expanding and contracting after mild COVID-19 in two donors were tracked by longitudinal TCRalpha and TCRbeta repertoire sequencing. Two young, previously healthy adult volunteers made up the cohort, one male and one female. Findings and caveats that apply to the study as a whole: The detection of some responding clones in pre-infection memory suggests that pre-existing cross-reactive memory T cells joined the SARS-CoV-2 response. Contracting CD4+ clones were found mainly in CM and EM memory subsets, while CD8+ clones were enriched in EMRA. The second-wave clones that peaked on day 37 were not confirmed to be SARS-CoV-2 specific. Balanced CD4/CD8 phenotypes were observed for clones contracting from day 15 to 85, whereas a bias towards CD4+ was observed for a second wave of clones expanding from day 15 to 37. Only a couple of mild cases were covered in the study, and larger cohorts including severe cases with pre-infection samples were considered necessary.

This clonotype came up a few times. The clone's antigen remains unknown. The sample holds no much larger clone one base away, and base qualities are not on file. Sequencing relied on an Illumina NovaSeq 6000. TCRalpha and TCRbeta cDNA libraries were built by 5'RACE with constant-segment primers, adding sample barcodes and unique molecular identifiers. Trizol reagent was used to extract RNA from every sample. Libraries were amplified in two PCR steps, with a second sample barcode and Illumina TruSeq adapters added in the second step. Sequencing of the libraries was done on an Illumina NovaSeq, producing 2 x 150 bp paired-end reads. In the source study's methods: Reads were demultiplexed and collapsed into UMI-guided consensus sequences with migec v1.2.7. With mixcr v2.1.11, UMI consensuses were aligned to TRA and TRB V and J templates and assembled into clonotypes. Expanded or contracted clonotypes were those called significant by both edgeR and NoisET, with noise models trained on biological replicates. edgeR calls used a false discovery rate-adjusted p below 0.01 and a log2 fold-change threshold of 1. As an exploratory analysis of dynamics, max-normalized trajectories of the 1000 most abundant clonotypes were examined by PCA with hierarchical clustering. Separately sequenced CD4+ and CD8+ repertoires were used to assign a CD4 or CD8 phenotype to each responding clone. TCRdb reran the public reads through fastp at Q25 and MiXCR, keeping productive beta chains. Each entry is one CDR3 protein sequence, shown with its most common DNA and genes. The V and J calls and clone size come from TCRdb's table, not from the authors' own analysis. This sample lists 250,000 or so distinct CDR3 sequences; 8.5% to 9.5% were detected once. Clones ranked in the top ten supply around 21% of the sample.

Trimming leaves V shorter by 3 bases and J shorter by 7 bases, with the junction holding 11 bases beyond the gene matches. The CDR3 sequence holds 14 residues, the cysteine and phenylalanine included. The retained sequence is limited to the CDR3, 42 bases, with the frame set at the first base. Looking up the germline V gene (reference sequence) yields CDR1 DFQATT and CDR2 SNEGSKA. Ficoll-Paque density gradient centrifugation was the method used to isolate PBMCs. The clonotype originates from a man between 18 and 35 years old who had mild COVID-19 (a few samples of this study predate the infection). The sample titles of this study are shuffled in the database, so cell type and time point are left out; the donor was told from shared clones. The chain couples TRBV20-1 to TRBJ1-1, and 7 junctional nucleotides match TRBD1. The sequencing sample was made of PBMCs or a T cell subset sorted from them (not recorded which). The CDR3 reads CSAREMTGRGEAFF. The sequence in DNA is TGCAGTGCTAGGGAAATGACAGGGCGTGGTGAAGCTTTCTTT.